Following are 11 T cell receptor beta chains from one sample sequenced in a study of sequential checkpoint blockade in melanoma. Indicated treatment: randomized to nivolumab then ipilimumab (arm A) or the reverse (arm B). TCRdb's table, derived via immunoSEQ multiplex PCR, lists solely in-frame clones and lacks some. The sample consists of almost 20,000 clones, 80% to 90% of them appearing once. Sequenced material: CD8+ T cells sorted from blood (inferred from file names), taken from a patient given nivolumab and ipilimumab in sequence. These receptors came from a human donor with melanoma.

The rearrangement links TRBV28 to TRBJ1-6; 8 positions match TRBD1. CDR1 and CDR2 (germline): MDHEN, SYDVKM. The CDR3 runs to 15 residues. V lost 6 bases, J lost 9 bases, and 10 bases stayed unmatched. Written as DNA, the CDR3 is TGTGCCAGCAGAAGGACAGGGTTTCTACTTTCACCCCTCCACTTT. Its protein is CASRRTGFLLSPLHF.

This clone counts as medium-sized. The chain joins TRBV29-1 to TRBJ1-2; the match to TRBD1 covers 7 bases. The CDR3 runs to 13 residues. CDR1 is SQVTM and CDR2 is ANQGSEA in the germline V gene. Trimming took 6 bases from V and 7 from J; bases not matched to a gene: 11. In nucleotides, the CDR3 is TGCAGCGTGGAAACCGGGACAGCGCGTGGCTACACCTTC. Encoded protein: CSVETGTARGYTF.

This clone is judged medium-sized. The genes are TRBV4-3 and TRBJ1-5, with no clear D. Germline CDR1 LGHNA, CDR2 YSLEER. V lost 0 bases, J lost 0 bases, and 6 bases lay in between. This CDR3 comprises 15 residues. CDR3: CASSQERHSNQPQHF. The CDR3 DNA sequence: TGCGCCAGCAGCCAAGAGAGACATAGCAATCAGCCCCAGCATTTT.

The rearrangement links TRBV4-1 to TRBJ2-1; no firm D call. The germline V gene encodes CDR1 MGHRA and CDR2 YSYEKL. With 6 bases removed from V and 6 bases from J, the gap between germline ends came to 9 bases. The CDR3 has 12 residues. This CDR3 reads CASSPGGNEQFF. As DNA, the CDR3 is TGCGCCAGCAGTCCCGGCGGCAATGAGCAGTTCTTC.

The rearrangement links TRBV5-8 to TRBJ1-1; D is possibly TRBD1 (5 bases). Trimming shortened V by 4 bases and J by 0 bases, and 13 bases separated the two germline ends. The CDR3 totals 15 residues. Germline assignment: CDR1 SGHTS and CDR2 YDEGEE. DNA of the CDR3: TGTGCCAGCAGCGAAACCGGGACTTTGAACACTGAAGCTTTCTTT. Encoded protein: CASSETGTLNTEAFF.

V and J are TRBV6-5 and TRBJ2-3, with 9 bases aligning to TRBD2. In germline, CDR1 is MNHEY, CDR2 SVGAGI. The CDR3 runs to 15 residues. V lost 2 bases and J lost 4; bases outside the gene matches: 4. CDR3 in amino acids: CASSYQRGDSDTQYF. The CDR3 coding sequence is TGTGCCAGCAGTTACCAGCGGGGGGATTCAGATACGCAGTATTTT.

The chain carries TRBV6-5 and TRBJ2-5; 10 nucleotides line up with TRBD1. The germline CDR1 and CDR2 sequences are MNHEY and SVGAGI. V shed 2 bases and J 4 bases; nucleotides not matched to a gene: 1. The CDR3 loop spans 14 amino acids. The CDR3 bases are TGTGCCAGCAGTTACGGGGACAGGGGAGAGACCCAGTACTTC. As protein: CASSYGDRGETQYF.

CDR3 loop: CASRMEPATQETQYF. The CDR3 DNA follows: TGTGCCAGCAGGATGGAGCCTGCTACCCAAGAGACCCAGTACTTC. V usage is TRBV5-5 and J usage is TRBJ2-5; D is ambiguous. The length of the CDR3 is 15 residues. Germline loops: CDR1 SGHKS, CDR2 YYEKEE (reference sequence). Trimming took 5 bases from V and 1 from J, leaving 15 bases between them.

V and J are TRBV7-9 and TRBJ2-1; TRBD2 agrees at 9 bases. The CDR3 totals 17 residues. Germline V gives CDR1 SEHNR, CDR2 FQNEAQ (reference sequence). Trimming at V came to 3 bases and at J to 1 base, leaving 7 bases not matched to a gene. The CDR3 region is CASSLGAGGQSYNEQFF. The CDR3 bases are TGTGCCAGCAGCTTGGGGGCGGGGGGGCAGTCCTACAATGAGCAGTTCTTC.

This chain links TRBV4-1 with TRBJ2-2, with a possible D match to TRBD1 (6 bases). CDR1 and CDR2 from the germline V gene are MGHRA and YSYEKL. The CDR3 is 16 residues long. V lost 2 bases and J lost 0, with 10 bases in between. The CDR3 loop reads CASSQLGQTNTGELFF. CDR3 DNA: TGCGCCAGCAGCCAATTAGGACAGACGAACACCGGGGAGCTGTTTTTT.

This clone was recorded only once. The V gene is TRBV4-2, the J gene TRBJ2-1, with no clear D. Trimming took 0 bases from V and 2 from J, leaving 11 bases between them. CDR1 is LGHNA and CDR2 is YNFKEQ in the germline V gene. The length of the CDR3 is 16 residues. This chain's CDR3 is CASSQDGTAPYNEQFF. The CDR3 region has the DNA TGTGCCAGCAGCCAAGATGGCACAGCTCCCTACAATGAGCAGTTCTTC.